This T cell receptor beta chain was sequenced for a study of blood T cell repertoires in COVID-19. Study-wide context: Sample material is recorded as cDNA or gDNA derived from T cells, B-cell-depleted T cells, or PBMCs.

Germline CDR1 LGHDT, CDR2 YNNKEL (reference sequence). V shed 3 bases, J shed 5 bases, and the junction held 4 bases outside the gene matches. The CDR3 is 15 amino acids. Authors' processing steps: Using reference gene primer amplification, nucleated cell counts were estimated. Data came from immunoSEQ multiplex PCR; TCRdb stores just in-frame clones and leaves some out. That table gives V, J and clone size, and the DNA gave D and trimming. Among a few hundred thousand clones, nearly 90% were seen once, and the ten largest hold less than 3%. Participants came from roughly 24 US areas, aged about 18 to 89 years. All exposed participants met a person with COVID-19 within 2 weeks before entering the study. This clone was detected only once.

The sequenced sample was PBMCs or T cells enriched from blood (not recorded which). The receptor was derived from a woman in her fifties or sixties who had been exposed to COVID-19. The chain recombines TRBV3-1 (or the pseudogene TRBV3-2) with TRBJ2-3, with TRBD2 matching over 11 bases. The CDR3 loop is CASSQLAGGLDTQYF. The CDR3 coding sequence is TGTGCCAGCAGCCAGTTAGCGGGGGGGCTAGATACGCAGTATTTT.